The 3 T cell receptor beta chains below come from one sample, sequenced in a study of persistence of HIV-infected CD4 T cells. These receptors' antigens are unknown. This was the immunoSEQ version 4 assay in survey mode. The data were produced by immunoSEQ multiplex PCR, yet TCRdb's version contains in-frame clones alone and is incomplete. The sample has about 36,000 clones; 85% are singletons. An overlapping HIV-1 Gag peptide pool stimulated these cells at roughly 0.97 ug/peptide/mL. Memory cells lacking CD40L and CD69 with high CD45RO were sorted. The material sequenced was cultured CD4+ T cells from PBMCs, taken from a patient who received antiretroviral therapy. The source of these receptors is an adult with HIV. The donor label of this sample is uncertain.

The rearrangement links TRBV7-2 to TRBJ2-4, with 14 nucleotides matching TRBD2. Unmatched junction bases numbered 5, after V lost 1 base and J lost 6 bases. Looked up from germline, CDR1 is SGHTA and CDR2 is FQGNSA. CDR3 length: 17 residues. CDR3 amino acids: CASSLGTSGGSGNIQYF. The CDR3 DNA reads as TGTGCCAGCAGCTTAGGGACTAGCGGGGGGTCGGGAAACATTCAGTACTTC.

This chain joins TRBV25-1 and TRBJ1-3; D is ambiguous. V was cut by 3 bases and J by 10 bases, with 7 bases left in between. CDR1 is MGHDK, CDR2 SYGVNS, per germline. CDR3 length: 11 residues. CDR3 loop: CASSEEETIYF. CDR3 DNA sequence: TGTGCCAGCAGTGAGGAGGAGACCATATATTTT.

CDR3 sequence reads: CASSEMAGVYNEQFF. In DNA form, the CDR3 reads TGTGCCAGCAGTGAAATGGCAGGAGTTTACAATGAGCAGTTCTTC. The V and J genes are TRBV6-1 and TRBJ2-1; unclear D gene. This CDR3 region has 15 residues. CDR1 is MNHNS, CDR2 SASEGT, per germline. Trimming cost V 2 bases and J 4 bases, with 12 bases left between them.